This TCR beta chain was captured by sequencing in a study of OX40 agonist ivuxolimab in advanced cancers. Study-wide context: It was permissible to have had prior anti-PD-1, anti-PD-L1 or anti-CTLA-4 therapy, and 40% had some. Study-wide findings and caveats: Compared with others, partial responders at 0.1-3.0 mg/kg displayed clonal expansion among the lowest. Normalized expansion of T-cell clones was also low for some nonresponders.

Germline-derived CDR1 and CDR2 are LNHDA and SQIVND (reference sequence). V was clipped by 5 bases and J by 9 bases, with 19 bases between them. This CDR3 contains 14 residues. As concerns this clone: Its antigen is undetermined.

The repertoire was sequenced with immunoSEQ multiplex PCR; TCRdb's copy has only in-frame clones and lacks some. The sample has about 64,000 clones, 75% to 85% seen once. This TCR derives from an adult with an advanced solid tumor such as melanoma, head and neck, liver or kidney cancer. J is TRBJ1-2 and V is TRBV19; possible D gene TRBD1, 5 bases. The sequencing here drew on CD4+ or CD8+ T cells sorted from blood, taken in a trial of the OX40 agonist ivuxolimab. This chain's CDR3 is CASSHMTEAPRYTF. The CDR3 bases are TGTGCCAGTAGTCATATGACAGAAGCGCCGCGCTACACCTTC.